These 20 T cell receptor beta chains were sequenced from one sample in a study of CD8+ T cells in alopecia areata. Treatment indicated: oral pan-JAK inhibitor, 5-10 mg twice daily. RNA extraction was followed by reverse transcription into cDNA, which acted as the sequencing template. The data were produced by immunoSEQ multiplex PCR, yet TCRdb's version contains in-frame clones alone and is incomplete. The sample has 90,000 or so clones; around 40% are singletons. The sample here was CD8+ T cells sorted from blood, taken at week 24, from a patient treated with tofacitinib. Receptor source: a human donor with alopecia areata.

The chain joins TRBV29-1 to TRBJ2-7; TRBD1 agrees at 9 bases. V gave up 4 bases and J gave up 6 bases; unmatched junction bases: 7. The CDR3 extends over 13 amino acids. CDR1 is SQVTM and CDR2 is ANQGSEA in the germline V gene. This CDR3 reads CSVVLGQGTEQYF. The CDR3 DNA is TGCAGCGTTGTTCTTGGACAGGGGACCGAGCAGTACTTC.

The chain joins TRBV27 to TRBJ2-7, with D hard to call. The germline V gene encodes CDR1 MNHEY and CDR2 SMNVEV (reference sequence). This CDR3 comprises 11 residues. Between the trimmed V and J ends, which lost 3 bases and 6 bases, there was a span of 6 bases. CDR3 coding DNA: TGTGCCAGCAGTTTCGGAACCGAGCAGTACTTC. Protein sequence: CASSFGTEQYF.

The rearrangement links TRBV7-7 to TRBJ2-7, with D perhaps TRBD1 (5 bases). V gave up 0 bases and J gave up 3 bases, with 6 bases separating them. In germline, CDR1 is SSHAT, CDR2 FNYEAQ (reference sequence). This CDR3 spans 13 amino acids. The CDR3 is CASSLAQGYEQYF. Here the CDR3 DNA reads TGTGCCAGCAGCTTAGCCCAGGGCTACGAGCAGTACTTC.

The gene calls are TRBV7-9 and TRBJ1-1; TRBD1 is a possible D gene (6 bases). Trimming left V 1 base short and J 6 bases short, with 18 bases between. The CDR3 totals 16 residues. Germline V lookup: CDR1 SEHNR, CDR2 FQNEAQ (reference sequence). CDR3 residues: CASSLEGGGPWAEAFF. CDR3 DNA: TGTGCCAGCAGCTTAGAGGGGGGTGGCCCGTGGGCTGAAGCTTTCTTT.

This clone occurred a few times. The rearrangement links TRBV19 to TRBJ1-1; possibly TRBD1 for D (5 bases). Between the trimmed V and J ends, which lost 5 bases and 2 bases, there was a span of 9 bases. CDR1 is LNHDA and CDR2 is SQIVND in the germline V gene (reference sequence). The CDR3 totals 13 residues. Here the CDR3 reads CASSVGTNTEAFF. DNA for the CDR3: TGTGCCAGTAGTGTCGGGACCAACACTGAAGCTTTCTTT.

V is TRBV7-8 and J is TRBJ2-7; 7 nucleotides line up with TRBD1. The CDR3 length is 16 residues. Germline V lookup: CDR1 SGHVS, CDR2 FQNEAQ. V was clipped by 5 bases and J by 3 bases; unmatched bases: 13. The CDR3 DNA is TGTGCCAGCAGCGTCGACAGGGCCACATACTACTACGAGCAGTACTTC. This encodes CASSVDRATYYYEQYF.

The chain couples TRBV29-1 to TRBJ2-7, with 7 bases identical to TRBD1. V was pared by 3 bases and J by 0 bases, with 5 bases of the junction left unmatched. Germline assignment: CDR1 SQVTM and CDR2 ANQGSEA. The length of the CDR3 is 14 residues. CDR3 amino acids: CSVDGTAISYEQYF. The CDR3, as DNA: TGCAGCGTTGATGGGACAGCGATCTCCTACGAGCAGTACTTC.

The chain combines TRBV4-3 with TRBJ2-7; 7 bases agree with TRBD1. V lost 1 base and J lost 2; bases outside the gene matches: 8. The germline gives CDR1 LGHNA, CDR2 YSLEER. The CDR3 length is 16 residues. The CDR3 DNA follows: TGCGCCAGCAGCCAAGGACCAAGGGACAGTACCTACGAGCAGTACTTC. Its translation is CASSQGPRDSTYEQYF.

This chain links TRBV19 with TRBJ1-5; 7 bases are shared with TRBD1. This CDR3 contains 16 residues. With V trimmed by 5 bases and J by 4 bases, 11 bases remained unmatched. In germline, CDR1 is LNHDA, CDR2 SQIVND (reference sequence). CDR3 residues: CASSFPEGAANQPQHF. The CDR3 nucleotides are TGTGCCAGTAGTTTCCCTGAGGGGGCGGCAAATCAGCCCCAGCATTTT.

This clone appeared many times. This chain uses TRBV11-1 with TRBJ2-1; D uncertain. The V and J ends lost 4 bases and 9 bases respectively, with 7 bases between them. Germline CDR1 SGHAT, CDR2 FQDESV (reference sequence). The CDR3 is 11 amino acids. CDR3 in amino acids: CASSSMSEQFF. As DNA, the CDR3 is TGTGCCAGCAGCTCAATGAGTGAGCAGTTCTTC.

The CDR3 reads CASGQFNVLTF. The CDR3 nucleotides are TGTGCCAGCGGACAGTTCAACGTCCTGACTTTC. The chain recombines TRBV2 with TRBJ2-6; weak D call: TRBD1 (6 bases). Germline CDR1 reads SNHLY; CDR2 reads FYNNEI. The CDR3 loop spans 11 amino acids. Trimming took 8 bases from V and 9 from J, leaving 8 bases between them.

The rearrangement links TRBV7-3 to TRBJ2-7; TRBD2 is a possible D gene (7 bases). Deletions cut 8 bases from V and 3 bases from J, with 14 bases between. This CDR3 has 13 amino acids. From germline, CDR1 is SGHTA and CDR2 FQGTGA. CDR3 in DNA: TGTGCCAGCTCCCAAGGGGGGGGCTACGAGCAGTACTTC. This sequence encodes CASSQGGGYEQYF.

V and J are TRBV11-2 and TRBJ2-7; TRBD1 aligns across 7 bases. CDR3 length: 15 residues. CDR1 is SGHAT, CDR2 FQNNGV, per germline. The trim removed 5 bases at V and 0 bases at J, leaving 7 bases unmatched. Written as DNA, the CDR3 is TGTGCCAGCAGCGAAGGACAGGTGTCCTCCTACGAGCAGTACTTC. Protein product: CASSEGQVSSYEQYF.

This clone was seen only a few times. V gene TRBV25-1 combines with J gene TRBJ2-5; 7 bases are a match to TRBD1. J lost 4 bases, V lost 3 bases, and 5 bases had no gene match. The germline gives CDR1 MGHDK, CDR2 SYGVNS. This CDR3 contains 14 residues. CDR3 nucleotides: TGTGCCAGCAGTGATCGACAGGGTGGAGAGACCCAGTACTTC. Translated: CASSDRQGGETQYF.

The chain links TRBV4-1 to TRBJ2-7; TRBD1 agrees at 8 bases. The germline gives CDR1 MGHRA, CDR2 YSYEKL. The V segment lost 1 base and the J segment 7 bases; nucleotides outside the gene matches: 0. This CDR3 comprises 12 residues. CDR3 residues: CASSQGTGEQYF. The CDR3 DNA reads as TGCGCCAGCAGCCAAGGGACAGGGGAGCAGTACTTC.

This clone was observed a handful of times. V is TRBV29-1 and J is TRBJ1-1; D call uncertain. Germline V gene data show CDR1 as SQVTM and CDR2 as ANQGSEA. This CDR3 has 11 residues. Trimming cost V 7 bases and J 8 bases, with 14 bases left between them. CDR3 coding DNA: TGCAGCGCCGGTCGGGTTACGGAAGCTTTCTTT. Encoded protein: CSAGRVTEAFF.

This clone was found a few times. The chain has TRBV28 and TRBJ2-7; 8 bases align to TRBD1. J lost 4 bases, V lost 7 bases, and 9 bases had no gene match. The CDR3 has 14 residues. Germline lookup yields CDR1 MDHEN and CDR2 SYDVKM. CDR3 protein: CASIKDRVGYEQYF. The CDR3, as DNA: TGTGCCAGCATTAAGGACAGGGTCGGGTACGAGCAGTACTTC.

This clone appeared a few times. The chain is built from TRBV30 and TRBJ2-7; unclear D gene. V was cut by 7 bases and J by 3 bases, with 10 bases left in between. This CDR3 comprises 11 residues. Looked up from germline, CDR1 is GTSNPN and CDR2 is SVGIG (reference sequence). The CDR3 region is CAFGPVYEQYF. Here the CDR3 DNA reads TGTGCCTTTGGCCCTGTCTACGAGCAGTACTTC.

This rearrangement joins TRBV7-2 to TRBJ2-6; D is ambiguous. Germline CDR1 reads SGHTA; CDR2 reads FQGNSA. This CDR3 has 16 amino acids. V was clipped by 2 bases and J by 5 bases, with 13 bases between them. The CDR3 here is CASSLTGLQRANVLTF. CDR3 bases: TGTGCCAGCAGCTTAACGGGTCTACAGCGGGCCAACGTCCTGACTTTC.

The chain recombines TRBV19 with TRBJ1-1; D remains ambiguous. Between the trimmed V and J ends, which lost 5 bases and 5 bases, there was a span of 15 bases. This CDR3 comprises 14 residues. The germline V gene encodes CDR1 LNHDA and CDR2 SQIVND (reference sequence). CDR3: CASSLESGRTEAFF. CDR3 nucleotides: TGTGCCAGTAGTCTTGAGTCCGGGAGGACTGAAGCTTTCTTT.